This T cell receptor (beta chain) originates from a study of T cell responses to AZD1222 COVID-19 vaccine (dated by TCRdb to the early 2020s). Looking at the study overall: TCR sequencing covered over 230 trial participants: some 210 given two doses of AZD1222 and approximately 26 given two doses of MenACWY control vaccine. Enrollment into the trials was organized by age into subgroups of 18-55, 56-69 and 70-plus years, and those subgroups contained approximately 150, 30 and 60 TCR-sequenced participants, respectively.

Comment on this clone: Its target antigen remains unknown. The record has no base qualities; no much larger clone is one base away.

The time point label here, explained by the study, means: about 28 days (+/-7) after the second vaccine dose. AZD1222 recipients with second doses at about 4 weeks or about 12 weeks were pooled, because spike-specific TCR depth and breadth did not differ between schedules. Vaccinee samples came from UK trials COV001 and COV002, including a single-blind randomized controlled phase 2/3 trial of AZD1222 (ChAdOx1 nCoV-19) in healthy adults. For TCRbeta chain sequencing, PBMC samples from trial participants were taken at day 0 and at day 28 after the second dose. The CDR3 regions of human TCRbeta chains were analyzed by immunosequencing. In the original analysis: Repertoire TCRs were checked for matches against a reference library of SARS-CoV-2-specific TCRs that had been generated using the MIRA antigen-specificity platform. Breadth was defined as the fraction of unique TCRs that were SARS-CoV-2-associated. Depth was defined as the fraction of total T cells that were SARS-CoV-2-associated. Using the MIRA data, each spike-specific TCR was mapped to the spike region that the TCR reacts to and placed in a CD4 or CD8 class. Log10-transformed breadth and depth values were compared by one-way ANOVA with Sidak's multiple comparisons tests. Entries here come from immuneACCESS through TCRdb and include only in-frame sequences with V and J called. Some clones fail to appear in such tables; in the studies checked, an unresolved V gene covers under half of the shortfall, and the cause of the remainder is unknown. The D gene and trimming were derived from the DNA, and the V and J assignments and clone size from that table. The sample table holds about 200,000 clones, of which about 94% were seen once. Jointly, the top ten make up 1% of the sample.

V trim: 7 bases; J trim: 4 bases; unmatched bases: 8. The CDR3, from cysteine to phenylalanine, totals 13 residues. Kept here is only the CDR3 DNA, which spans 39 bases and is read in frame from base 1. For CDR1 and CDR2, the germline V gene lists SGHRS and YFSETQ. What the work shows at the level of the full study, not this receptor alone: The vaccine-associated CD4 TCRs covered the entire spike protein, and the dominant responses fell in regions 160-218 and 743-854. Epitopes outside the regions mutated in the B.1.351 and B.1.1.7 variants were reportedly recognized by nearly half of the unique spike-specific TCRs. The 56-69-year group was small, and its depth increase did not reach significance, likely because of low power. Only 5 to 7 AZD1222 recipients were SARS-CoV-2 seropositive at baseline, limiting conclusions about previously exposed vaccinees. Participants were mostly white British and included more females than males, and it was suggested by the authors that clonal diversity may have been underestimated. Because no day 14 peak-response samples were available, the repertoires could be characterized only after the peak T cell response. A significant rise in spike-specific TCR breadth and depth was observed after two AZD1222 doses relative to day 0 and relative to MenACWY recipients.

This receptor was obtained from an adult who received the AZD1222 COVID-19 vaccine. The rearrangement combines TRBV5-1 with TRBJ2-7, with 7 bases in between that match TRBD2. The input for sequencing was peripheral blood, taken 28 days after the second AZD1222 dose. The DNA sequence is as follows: TGCGCCAGCCGGGACTACCCTCGGTACGAGCAGTACTTC. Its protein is CASRDYPRYEQYF.